The 9 T cell receptor beta chains reported below all come from one sample, sequenced in a study of blood T cell repertoires in COVID-19 (dated by TCRdb to between 2020 and 2021). Preparation of the library involved the immunoSEQ multiplex PCR assay. Here the immuneACCESS table is served through TCRdb, limited to in-frame sequences with V and J called. Missing clones are a known gap in these copies; in checked studies unresolved V genes cover under half, and the rest lacks a known reason. The sample table records approximately 45,000 clones; about 89% of these occur just once. In total, the top ten clones hold around 2.2% of the sample. Sample: peripheral blood. Every receptor here comes from a woman of 80 years or more with COVID-19, enrolled during active disease.

The genes are TRBV6-5 and TRBJ2-1, with a possible D match to TRBD1 (6 bases). The CDR3 consists of 16 residues. Germline V gene data show CDR1 as MNHEY and CDR2 as SVGAGI. Trimming pared 0 bases from V and 4 bases from J, leaving 13 bases between. The DNA for the CDR3 is TGTGCCAGCAGTTACTCTAGGGGGAGCCGGTACAATGAGCAGTTCTTC. The encoded protein is CASSYSRGSRYNEQFF.

V and J are TRBV7-2 and TRBJ1-1; tentatively, D is TRBD1 (6 bases). The germline CDR1 and CDR2 sequences are SGHTA and FQGNSA. The CDR3 loop spans 14 amino acids. V was cut by 3 bases and J by 5 bases, with 13 bases left in between. In DNA, the CDR3 is TGTGCCAGCAGCTTGCGGGGGGCGCGTACTGAAGCTTTCTTT. It translates to CASSLRGARTEAFF.

The chain combines TRBV20-1 with TRBJ1-2, with a weak D call TRBD1 (5 bases). V lost 5 bases to trimming and J lost 7 bases, with 8 bases between them. Per the germline V gene, CDR1 is DFQATT and CDR2 is SNEGSKA (reference sequence). CDR3 length: 10 amino acids. CDR3 DNA: TGCAGTGCTCCCCAGGGTGGCTACACCTTC. This gives the protein CSAPQGGYTF.

The rearrangement links TRBV6-4 to TRBJ2-1, with D tentatively TRBD1 (5 bases). The germline gives CDR1 MRHNA, CDR2 SNTAGT. There are 16 residues in the CDR3. The ends were cut back, 6 bases at V and 6 bases at J, with 21 bases in the middle. The CDR3 sequence is CASRKQLTGPPNEQFF. The CDR3 region has the DNA TGTGCCAGCAGGAAACAATTAACAGGTCCCCCCAATGAGCAGTTCTTC.

This chain connects TRBV7-9 to TRBJ2-3, with 10 bases that match TRBD1. Per the germline V gene, CDR1 is SEHNR and CDR2 is FQNEAQ (reference sequence). The CDR3 totals 15 residues. V shed 5 bases and J 6 bases; nucleotides not matched to a gene: 8. The CDR3 region has the DNA TGTGCCAGCAGCATCTCCGGGACAGGGGCGGATACGCAGTATTTT. Amino acids: CASSISGTGADTQYF.

The chain combines TRBV7-6 with TRBJ1-2; possible D gene TRBD1, 6 bases. The ends were cut back, 5 bases at V and 7 bases at J, with 29 bases in the middle. The CDR3 length is 18 residues. CDR1 is SGHVS, CDR2 FNYEAQ, per germline. DNA of the CDR3: TGTGCCAGCAGCCCTCGGACAGAACGACTAAGAGGGGAGGGTGGCTACACCTTC. Its translation is CASSPRTERLRGEGGYTF.

This clone showed up just a few times. This rearrangement joins TRBV7-9 to TRBJ1-2; 9 positions match TRBD1. V was clipped by 1 base and J by 2 bases; unmatched bases: 5. Per germline, CDR1 SEHNR and CDR2 FQNEAQ (reference sequence). The CDR3 is made up of 16 amino acids. CDR3 residues: CASSLVGDRANYGYTF. The CDR3 coding sequence is TGTGCCAGCAGCTTAGTAGGGGACAGGGCGAACTATGGCTACACCTTC.

The chain recombines TRBV6-6 with TRBJ2-2, with 7 bases lining up with TRBD1. This CDR3 contains 15 residues. CDR1 is MNHNY and CDR2 is SVGAGI in the germline V gene (reference sequence). The V and J ends lost 5 bases and 7 bases, in that order; junction bases with no gene match: 10. The CDR3, as DNA: TGTGCCAGCAGTCGCGACAGGGATGGAGGCGGGGAGCTGTTTTTT. It encodes CASSRDRDGGGELFF.

The chain recombines TRBV25-1 with TRBJ2-1; 8 bases line up with TRBD2. V gave up 2 bases and J gave up 1 base; unmatched junction bases: 7. The CDR3 spans 17 residues. Germline lookup yields CDR1 MGHDK and CDR2 SYGVNS. The CDR3 nucleotides are TGTGCCAGCAGTGAAGACGCCGGGACTAGTTCCTACAATGAGCAGTTCTTC. This gives the protein CASSEDAGTSSYNEQFF.